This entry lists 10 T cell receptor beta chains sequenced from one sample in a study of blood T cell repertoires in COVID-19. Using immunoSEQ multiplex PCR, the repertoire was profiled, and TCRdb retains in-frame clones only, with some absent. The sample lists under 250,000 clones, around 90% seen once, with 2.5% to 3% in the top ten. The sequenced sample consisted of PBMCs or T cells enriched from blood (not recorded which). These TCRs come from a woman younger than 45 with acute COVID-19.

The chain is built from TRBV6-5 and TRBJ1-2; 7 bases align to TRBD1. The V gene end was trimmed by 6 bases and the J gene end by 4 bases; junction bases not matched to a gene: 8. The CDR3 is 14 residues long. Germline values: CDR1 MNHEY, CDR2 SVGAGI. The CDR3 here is CASSPSTGSYGYTF. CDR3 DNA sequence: TGTGCCAGCAGCCCCTCGACAGGGAGCTATGGCTACACCTTC.

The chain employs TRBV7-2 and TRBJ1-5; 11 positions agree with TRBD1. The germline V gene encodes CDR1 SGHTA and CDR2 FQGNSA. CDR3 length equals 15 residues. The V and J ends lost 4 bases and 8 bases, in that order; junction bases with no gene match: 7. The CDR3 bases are TGTGCCAGCAGCTGGGGGGGACAGGGGGATGAGCCCCAGCATTTT. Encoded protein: CASSWGGQGDEPQHF.

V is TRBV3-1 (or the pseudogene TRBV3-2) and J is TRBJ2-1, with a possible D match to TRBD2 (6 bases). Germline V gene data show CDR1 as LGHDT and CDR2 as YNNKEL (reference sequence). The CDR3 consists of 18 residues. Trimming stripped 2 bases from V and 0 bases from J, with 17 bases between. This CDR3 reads CASSQTVEGPGSYNEQFF. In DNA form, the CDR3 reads TGTGCCAGCAGCCAAACGGTGGAGGGCCCTGGCTCCTACAATGAGCAGTTCTTC.

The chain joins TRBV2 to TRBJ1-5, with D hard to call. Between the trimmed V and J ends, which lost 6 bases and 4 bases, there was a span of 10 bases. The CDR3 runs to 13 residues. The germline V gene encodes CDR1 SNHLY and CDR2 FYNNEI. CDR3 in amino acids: CASRDRENQPQHF. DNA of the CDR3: TGTGCCAGCAGGGATAGGGAGAATCAGCCCCAGCATTTT.

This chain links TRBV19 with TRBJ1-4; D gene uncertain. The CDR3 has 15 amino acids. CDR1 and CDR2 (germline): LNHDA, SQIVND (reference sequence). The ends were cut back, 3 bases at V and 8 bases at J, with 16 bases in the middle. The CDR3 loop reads CASSMEGRIKEKLFF. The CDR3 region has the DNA TGTGCCAGTAGTATGGAGGGCAGGATCAAGGAAAAACTGTTTTTT.

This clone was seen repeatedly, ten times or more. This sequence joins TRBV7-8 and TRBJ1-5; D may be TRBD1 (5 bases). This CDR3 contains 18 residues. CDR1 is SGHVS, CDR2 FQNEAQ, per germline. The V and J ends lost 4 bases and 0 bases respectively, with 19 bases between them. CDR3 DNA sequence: TGTGCCAGCAGCTCACGACAGTCCCGAAGACTTAGCAATCAGCCCCAGCATTTT. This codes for CASSSRQSRRLSNQPQHF.

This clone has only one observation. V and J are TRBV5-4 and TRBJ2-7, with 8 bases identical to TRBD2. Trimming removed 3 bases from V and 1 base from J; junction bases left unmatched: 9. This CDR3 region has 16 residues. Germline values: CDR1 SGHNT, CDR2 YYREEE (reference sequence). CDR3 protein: CASSSASGGPSYEQYF. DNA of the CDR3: TGTGCCAGCAGCTCCGCCAGCGGGGGCCCTTCCTACGAGCAGTACTTC.

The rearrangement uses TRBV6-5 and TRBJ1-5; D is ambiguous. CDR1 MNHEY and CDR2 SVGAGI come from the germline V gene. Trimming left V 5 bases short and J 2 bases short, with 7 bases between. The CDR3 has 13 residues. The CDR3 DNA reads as TGTGCCAGCAGTAACCGGGGCAATCAGCCCCAGCATTTT. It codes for CASSNRGNQPQHF.

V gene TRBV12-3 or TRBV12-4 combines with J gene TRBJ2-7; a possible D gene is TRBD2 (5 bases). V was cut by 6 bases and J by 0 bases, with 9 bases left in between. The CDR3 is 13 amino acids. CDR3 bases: TGTGCCAGCAGACCCGACTACTCCTACGAGCAGTACTTC. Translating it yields CASRPDYSYEQYF.

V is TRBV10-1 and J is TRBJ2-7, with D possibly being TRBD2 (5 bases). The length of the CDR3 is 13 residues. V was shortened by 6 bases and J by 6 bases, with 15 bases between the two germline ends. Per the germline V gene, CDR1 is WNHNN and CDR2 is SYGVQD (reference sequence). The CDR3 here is CASRPSGSPEQYF. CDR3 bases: TGCGCCAGCAGGCCCTCGGGGTCCCCCGAGCAGTACTTC.